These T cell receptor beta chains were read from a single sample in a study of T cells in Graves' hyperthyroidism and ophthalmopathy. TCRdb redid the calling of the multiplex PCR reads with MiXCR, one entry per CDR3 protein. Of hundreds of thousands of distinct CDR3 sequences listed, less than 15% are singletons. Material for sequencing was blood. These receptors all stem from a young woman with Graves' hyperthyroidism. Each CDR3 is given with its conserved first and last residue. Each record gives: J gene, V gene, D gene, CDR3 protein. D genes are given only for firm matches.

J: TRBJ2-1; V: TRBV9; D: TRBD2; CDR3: CASSVLAGGLDEQFF
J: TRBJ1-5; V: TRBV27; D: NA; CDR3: CASGALGYNQPQHF
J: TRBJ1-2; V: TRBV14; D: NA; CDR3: CASSSGPAGGYTF
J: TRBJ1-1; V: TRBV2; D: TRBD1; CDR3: CASSELLTGGFF
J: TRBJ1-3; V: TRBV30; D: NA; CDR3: CAWSSGVGNTIYF
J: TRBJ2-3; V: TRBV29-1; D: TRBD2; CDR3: CSVGTSGAYGTDTQYF
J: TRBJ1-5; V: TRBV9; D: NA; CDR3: CASSVGGAGNQPQHF
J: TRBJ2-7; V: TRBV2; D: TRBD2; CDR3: CASSLRTSGGEQYF
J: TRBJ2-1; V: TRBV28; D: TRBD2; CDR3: CASSLAGASYNEQFF
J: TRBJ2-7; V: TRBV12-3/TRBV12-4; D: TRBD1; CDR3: CASSSQGFEQYF
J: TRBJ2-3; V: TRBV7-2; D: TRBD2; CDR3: CASSRGTSGGTLTDTQYF
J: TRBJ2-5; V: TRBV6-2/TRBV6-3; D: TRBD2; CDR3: CASSYGSSGEGETQYF
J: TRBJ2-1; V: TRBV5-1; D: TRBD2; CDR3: CASSPSVPGLAGNEQFF
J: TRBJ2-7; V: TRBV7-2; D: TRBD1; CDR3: CASSAEGAATYEQYF
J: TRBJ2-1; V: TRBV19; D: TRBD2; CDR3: CASSIRRGGRGGEQFF
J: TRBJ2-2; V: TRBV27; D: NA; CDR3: CASSLFFVLDGELFF
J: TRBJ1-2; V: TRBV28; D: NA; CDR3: CASSSPTRVASGYTF
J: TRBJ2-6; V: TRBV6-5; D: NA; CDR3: CASSYVRGPGANVLTF
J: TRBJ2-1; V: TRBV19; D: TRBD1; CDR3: CASSIGWDRGTYNEQFF
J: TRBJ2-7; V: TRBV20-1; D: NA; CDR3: CSGGYHTSEQYF
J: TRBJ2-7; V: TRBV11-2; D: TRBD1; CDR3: CASSPDLTGAHEQYF
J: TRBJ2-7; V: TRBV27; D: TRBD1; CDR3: CASSFPGTGGYEQYF
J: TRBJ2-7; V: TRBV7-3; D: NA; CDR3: CASSSEGVEQYF
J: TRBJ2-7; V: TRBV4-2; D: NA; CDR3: CASSFPSSWGVSSYEQYF
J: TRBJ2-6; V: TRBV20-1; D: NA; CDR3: CSARDRTGANVLTF
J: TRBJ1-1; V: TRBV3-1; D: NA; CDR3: CANSRGGGGTEAFF
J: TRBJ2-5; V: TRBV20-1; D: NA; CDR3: CSARRGTAYQETQYF
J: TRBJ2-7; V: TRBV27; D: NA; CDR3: CASRATTYSYEQYF
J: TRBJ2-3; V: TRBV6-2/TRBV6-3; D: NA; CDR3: CASSYSSRLVDNTDTQYF
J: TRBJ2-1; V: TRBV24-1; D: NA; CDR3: CATSESPANEQFF
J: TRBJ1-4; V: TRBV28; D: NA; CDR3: CASSLSVLTNEKLFF
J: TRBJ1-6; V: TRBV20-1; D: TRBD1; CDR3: CSASRDRSFYNSPLHF
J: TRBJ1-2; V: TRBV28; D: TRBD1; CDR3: CTSSFPRDRVYTF
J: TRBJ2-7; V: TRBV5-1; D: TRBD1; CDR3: CASSSWTGSSSYEQYF
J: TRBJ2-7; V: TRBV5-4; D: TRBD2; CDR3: CASSDQLAGAGEQYF
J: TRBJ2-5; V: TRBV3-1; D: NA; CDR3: CASSQDWQGETQYF
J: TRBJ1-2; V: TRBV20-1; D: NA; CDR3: CSATHGHNYGYTF
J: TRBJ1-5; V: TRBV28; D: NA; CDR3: CASSQWRGGGSGNQPQHF
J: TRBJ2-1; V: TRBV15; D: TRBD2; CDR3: CATRDLAGGPSYNEQFF
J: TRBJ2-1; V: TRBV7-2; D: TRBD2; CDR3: CASSPRTSGGGTYNEQFF
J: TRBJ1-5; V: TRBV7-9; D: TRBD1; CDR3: CASSPQGQTNQPQHF
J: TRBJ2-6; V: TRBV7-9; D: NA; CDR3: CASVSRGYGANVLTF